The rows below give T cell receptor beta chains drawn from one sample of a study of cytomegalovirus exposure and HLA in healthy donors. Sequenced by immunoSEQ multiplex PCR; TCRdb stores in-frame clones only, minus some. Among around 75,000 clones, about 78% were seen once, and the ten largest hold roughly 3%. The specimen was PBMCs. The receptor set was obtained from a man between 18 and 29 years old in good health and CMV-seronegative. CDR3s include the opening cysteine and the closing phenylalanine or tryptophan. The D gene is left open where the match is weak. Size is omitted from some rows. Given values are once, few, many or a class for expanded clones.

.	.	TRBJ2-3	TRBV9	CASSLGPGESDTQYF	TGTGCCAGCAGCCTTGGACCCGGGGAATCAGATACGCAGTATTTT
TRBD2	.	TRBJ2-3	TRBV4-1	CASSQGRDTDTQYF	TGCGCCAGCAGCCAGGGGAGGGACACAGATACGCAGTATTTT
.	.	TRBJ1-6	TRBV25-1	CASSPGVYNSPLHF	TGTGCCAGCAGTCCAGGGGTTTATAATTCACCCCTCCACTTT
.	.	TRBJ2-3	TRBV5-1	CASSPGGGADTQYF	TGCGCCAGCAGCCCCGGAGGTGGAGCAGATACGCAGTATTTT
.	.	TRBJ1-2	TRBV7-2	CASSPPRGNEDTF	TGTGCCAGCAGTCCCCCCCGGGGAAATGAGGATACCTTC
TRBD2	.	TRBJ2-3	TRBV9	CASSATGSGVTDTQYF	TGTGCCAGCAGCGCAACCGGGAGCGGGGTTACAGATACGCAGTATTTT
TRBD2	.	TRBJ2-1	TRBV9	CASSVGGLAGGYNEQFF	TGTGCCAGCAGCGTAGGAGGACTAGCGGGGGGGTACAATGAGCAGTTCTTC
TRBD2	few	TRBJ2-5	TRBV11-2	CASSLGAGGHQETQYF	TGTGCCAGCAGCTTAGGGGCGGGGGGCCACCAAGAGACCCAGTACTTC
TRBD1	.	TRBJ2-7	TRBV6-5	CASSRLGQGNYEQYF	TGTGCCAGCAGTAGGTTAGGACAGGGGAATTACGAGCAGTACTTC
.	.	TRBJ1-4	TRBV15	CATSTEDDRPNEKLFF	TGTGCCACCAGCACAGAGGATGACAGACCAAATGAAAAACTGTTTTTT
.	.	TRBJ1-5	TRBV29-1	CSVEVGGADQPQHF	TGCAGCGTTGAAGTGGGGGGGGCGGATCAGCCCCAGCATTTT
.	.	TRBJ2-5	TRBV5-1	CASSLEGGFQGGTQYF	TGCGCCAGCAGCTTGGAAGGGGGCTTCCAGGGGGGGACCCAGTACTTC
TRBD1	.	TRBJ1-1	TRBV5-6	CASRRTGRRTEAFF	TGTGCCAGCCGTCGGACAGGGAGAAGAACTGAAGCTTTCTTT
TRBD1	.	TRBJ2-5	TRBV7-9	CASSFKPGQGEETQYF	TGTGCCAGCAGCTTCAAACCGGGACAGGGGGAAGAGACCCAGTACTTC
TRBD1	few	TRBJ1-2	TRBV7-2	CASSLATGVEGYTF	TGTGCCAGCAGCTTAGCAACAGGGGTCGAAGGCTACACCTTC
TRBD2	.	TRBJ2-3	TRBV7-2	CASSLGGGGAGYTQYF	TGTGCCAGCAGCTTAGGAGGCGGGGGGGCCGGGTATACGCAGTATTTT
.	.	TRBJ1-4	TRBV11-2	CASSLDPQGRLTVANEKLFF	TGTGCCAGCAGCTTAGATCCGCAGGGGCGATTAACGGTGGCTAATGAAAAACTGTTTTTT
TRBD2	once	TRBJ2-7	TRBV5-5	CASSPTSTAYEQYF	TGTGCCAGCAGCCCGACTAGCACCGCCTACGAGCAGTACTTC
.	.	TRBJ1-1	TRBV2	CASRPDSLMNTEAFF	TGTGCCAGCAGACCGGACAGTTTAATGAACACTGAAGCTTTCTTT
.	.	TRBJ1-2	TRBV9	CASSVVPTGNYGYTF	TGTGCCAGCAGCGTAGTACCAACAGGAAACTATGGCTACACCTTC
TRBD1	.	TRBJ2-1	TRBV6-5	CASSRTGRHNEQFF	TGTGCCAGCAGCCGGACAGGGCGGCACAATGAGCAGTTCTTC
TRBD2	.	TRBJ2-3	TRBV7-2	CASSFSLAGGVTDTQYF	TGTGCCAGCAGCTTTAGTCTAGCGGGGGGCGTCACAGATACGCAGTATTTT
.	.	TRBJ1-4	TRBV7-9	CASSYWGVSEKLFF	TGTGCCAGCAGCTATTGGGGGGTGTCGGAAAAACTGTTTTTT
.	.	TRBJ1-1	TRBV5-6	CASSLALGSTEAFF	TGTGCCAGCAGCTTGGCACTAGGGTCCACTGAAGCTTTCTTT
TRBD2	.	TRBJ2-3	TRBV5-8	CASSWTSVNTQYF	TGTGCCAGCAGCTGGACTAGCGTTAATACGCAGTATTTT
TRBD1	few	TRBJ1-1	TRBV5-6	CASSLAGQGAEAFF	TGTGCCAGCAGCTTGGCCGGACAGGGGGCTGAAGCTTTCTTT